One sample yielded the 24 T cell receptor beta chains listed below, sequenced in a study of low-dose radiotherapy and immunotherapy resistance in tumors. With TRAV- and TRBV-specific primers, first-strand cDNA was made, covering the alpha and beta chains. With a constant-region primer and a V-primer adapter, TCRs were subjected to 15 to 25 PCR cycles of amplification. MiXCR, applied by TCRdb to the reads, yields one record per CDR3 protein. The sample has 45,000 to 75,000 distinct CDR3 sequences, under 30% seen once. Time point indicated: before trial treatment. Sample: PBMCs, taken before treatment. These receptor sequences come from a male donor with prostate cancer.

This clonotype was counted at least ten times. The chain couples TRBV5-1 to TRBJ1-4; 8 nucleotides agree with TRBD1. The length of the CDR3 is 14 residues. CDR1 and CDR2 from the germline V gene are SGHRS and YFSETQ. V lost 6 bases, J lost 7 bases, and 8 bases stayed unmatched. CDR3 DNA sequence: TGCGCCAGCACCCAGGGGGCTGCGGGTGAAAAACTGTTTTTT. Amino acids: CASTQGAAGEKLFF.

This clonotype occurred many times. This chain joins TRBV28 and TRBJ2-7; tentatively, D is TRBD1 (7 bases). The germline gives CDR1 MDHEN, CDR2 SYDVKM. This CDR3 has 15 residues. V lost 2 bases and J 2 bases, leaving 13 bases between the germline ends. The CDR3 sequence: CASSLGGTDTYEQYF. In DNA form, the CDR3 reads TGTGCCAGCAGTTTAGGCGGGACAGATACCTACGAGCAGTACTTC.

As regards this clonotype: Possible read error: a much larger clone is one base away. This chain links TRBV10-1 with TRBJ2-7; 12 nucleotides line up with TRBD2. Germline V gene lookup returns CDR1 WNHNN and CDR2 SYGVQD (reference sequence). The CDR3 is 19 residues long. Here the CDR3 reads CASGEKFTARLAGDYEQYF. CDR3 in DNA: TGCGCCAGCGGTGAGAAGTTCACAGCTAGACTAGCGGGGGACTACGAGCAGTACTTC.

V gene TRBV10-2 combines with J gene TRBJ2-1; D is undetermined. V shed 5 bases and J shed 3 bases, with 11 bases lying between them. The length of the CDR3 is 14 residues. From germline, CDR1 is WSHSY and CDR2 SAAADI. DNA of the CDR3: TGCGCCAGCAGTCGGGTCGATATCTACAATGAGCAGTTCTTC. Translating gives CASSRVDIYNEQFF.

The chain has TRBV13 and TRBJ1-2; D gene ambiguous. The V end was cut by 8 bases, the J end by 0 bases, with 13 bases between. The CDR3 sequence is 14 residues long. Germline lookup yields CDR1 PRHDT and CDR2 FYEKMQ (reference sequence). CDR3 in amino acids: CASSAGIPNYGYTF. The CDR3, as DNA: TGTGCCAGCTCGGCGGGTATCCCTAACTATGGCTACACCTTC.

This chain links TRBV20-1 with TRBJ2-1; TRBD1 might be the D (6 bases). The V gene lost 2 bases and the J gene lost 4 bases, with 18 bases spanning the gap. The V gene's germline CDR1 is DFQATT and CDR2 SNEGSKA (reference sequence). The CDR3 consists of 16 residues. CDR3 loop: CSARFLASRGYNEQFF. The DNA of the CDR3 is TGCAGTGCTAGATTTCTAGCTTCAAGGGGGTACAATGAGCAGTTCTTC.

This clonotype was detected only a few times. The chain recombines TRBV12-3 or TRBV12-4 with TRBJ2-2, with unresolved D. This CDR3 is 14 amino acids long. The ends were cut back, 2 bases at V and 5 bases at J, with 9 bases in the middle. CDR3 bases: TGTGCCAGCAGTTTAAGGGCGTCGACCGGGGAGCTGTTTTTT. It yields the protein CASSLRASTGELFF.

This clonotype was found many times. The gene calls are TRBV5-1 and TRBJ1-5; unclear D gene. This CDR3 is built from 14 residues. V shed 3 bases and J shed 4 bases, with 11 bases lying between them. The germline CDR1 and CDR2 sequences are SGHRS and YFSETQ. The CDR3 protein is CASSSLPGNQPQHF. CDR3 nucleotides: TGCGCCAGCAGCTCCCTCCCGGGGAATCAGCCCCAGCATTTT.

This clonotype showed up many times. The chain employs TRBV6-2 or TRBV6-3 and TRBJ1-5; possible D gene TRBD1, 6 bases. CDR1 and CDR2 (germline): MNHEY, SVGEGT. The CDR3 contains 16 residues. Trimming pared 5 bases from V and 3 bases from J, leaving 17 bases between. The CDR3 DNA sequence: TGTGCCAGCAGTGGACGTGACAGGACGATCAATCAGCCCCAGCATTTT. Translating it yields CASSGRDRTINQPQHF.

This clonotype was seen many times. This chain connects TRBV27 to TRBJ2-1; TRBD2 agrees at 8 bases. Trimming cost V 3 bases and J 4 bases; bases outside gene matches: 5. Germline CDR1 is MNHEY and CDR2 is SMNVEV (reference sequence). This CDR3 spans 15 amino acids. CDR3 coding DNA: TGTGCCAGCAGTTTCCAAGCGGGGGCATACAATGAGCAGTTCTTC. Translating gives CASSFQAGAYNEQFF.

Ten or more counts support this clonotype. The rearrangement joins TRBV29-1 to TRBJ1-2; 9 bases are shared with TRBD1. The V segment lost 6 bases and the J segment 4 bases; nucleotides outside the gene matches: 9. CDR3 length: 14 amino acids. The germline V gene encodes CDR1 SQVTM and CDR2 ANQGSEA. The DNA of the CDR3 is TGCAGCGTGGGGGACAGGGCTTCGGCCTATGGCTACACCTTC. Translating it yields CSVGDRASAYGYTF.

In this sample, this clonotype turned up many times. V gene TRBV19 combines with J gene TRBJ2-1, with a tentative D call TRBD1 (6 bases). Trimming stripped 3 bases from V and 5 bases from J, with 11 bases between. The CDR3 is 14 amino acids. CDR1 LNHDA and CDR2 SQIVND come from the germline V gene (reference sequence). CDR3 DNA: TGTGCCAGTAGTATCGCAACAGGGAACAATGAGCAGTTCTTC. Its translation is CASSIATGNNEQFF.

V gene TRBV10-3 combines with J gene TRBJ2-7; no clear D. This CDR3 contains 15 residues. The V gene's germline CDR1 is ENHRY and CDR2 SYGVKD. V was cut by 3 bases and J by 2 bases, with 14 bases left in between. CDR3 nucleotides: TGTGCCATCAGTGACAGGACCACGGATCCCTACGAGCAGTACTTC. Encoded protein: CAISDRTTDPYEQYF.

This clonotype is deemed medium-sized. The chain has TRBV5-5 and TRBJ2-4; 9 nucleotides align to TRBD1. The trim removed 4 bases at V and 13 bases at J, leaving 12 bases unmatched. CDR1 and CDR2 (germline): SGHKS, YYEKEE (reference sequence). The CDR3 loop spans 14 amino acids. CDR3 DNA: TGTGCCAGCAGCGCATCCCCAGGCGGGACAGGGCAGTACTTC. Translating gives CASSASPGGTGQYF.

This clonotype has ten or more counts. The chain joins TRBV6-2 or TRBV6-3 to TRBJ1-4; 7 bases are shared with TRBD1. The V segment lost 5 bases and the J segment 7 bases; nucleotides outside the gene matches: 7. From germline, CDR1 is MNHEY and CDR2 SVGEGT. This CDR3 has 14 residues. For the CDR3, the DNA is TGTGCCAGCAGTGCGTCGGGACAGAGTGAAAAACTGTTTTTT. Protein sequence: CASSASGQSEKLFF.

The table lists this clonotype with many counts. V usage is TRBV5-1 and J usage is TRBJ2-1; 9 bases are shared with TRBD1. This CDR3 is 16 amino acids long. Trimming cost V 3 bases and J 8 bases; bases outside gene matches: 12. The V gene's germline CDR1 is SGHRS and CDR2 YFSETQ. CDR3 DNA: TGCGCCAGCAGCTCTTCCGGGACAGGGACATTGGATGAGCAGTTCTTC. This translates into CASSSSGTGTLDEQFF.

The table lists this clonotype with many counts. CDR3 in DNA: TGTGCCTGGAAGAGGAGGGTGGACGAGCAGTACTTC. Translating it yields CAWKRRVDEQYF. The chain recombines TRBV30 with TRBJ2-7; possible D gene TRBD2, 6 bases. Trimming took off 4 bases at V and 5 bases at J, with 12 bases between the two ends. The CDR3 is made up of 12 amino acids. Looked up from germline, CDR1 is GTSNPN and CDR2 is SVGIG (reference sequence).

Note on this clonotype: A far larger clone is off by one base, so a read error is likely. J is TRBJ2-1 and V is TRBV6-2 or TRBV6-3, with D hard to call. The V end lost 5 bases, the J end lost 10 bases, and 15 bases lay between the germline ends. This CDR3 contains 13 residues. The V gene's germline CDR1 is MNHEY and CDR2 SVGEGT. CDR3 amino acids: CASSEFAQYEQFF. CDR3 DNA: TGTGCCAGCAGTGAGTTCGCGCAGTACGAGCAGTTCTTC.

This clonotype came up many times. This sequence joins TRBV19 and TRBJ1-2; 7 nucleotides match TRBD1. Germline CDR1 and CDR2: LNHDA and SQIVND (reference sequence). There are 15 residues in the CDR3. Losses at the gene ends were 6 bases for V and 5 bases for J; bases not matched to a gene: 12. The CDR3: CASSPQGSGTYGYTF. The CDR3 DNA reads TGTGCCAGTAGCCCACAGGGGTCCGGAACTTATGGCTACACCTTC. The full variable domain, its missing parts supplied by reference TRBV19 and TRBJ1-2, is DGGITQSPKYLFRKEGQNVTLSCEQNLNHDAMYWYRQDPGQGLRLIYYSQIVNDFQKGDIAEGYSVSREKKESFPLTVTSAQKNPTAFYLCASSPQGSGTYGYTFGSGTRLTVV.

The rearrangement links TRBV6-1 to TRBJ2-5, with 7 bases lining up with TRBD2. This CDR3 is built from 15 residues. The V segment lost 5 bases and the J segment 5 bases; nucleotides outside the gene matches: 11. Germline CDR1 and CDR2: MNHNS and SASEGT. The CDR3 nucleotides are TGTGCCAGCAGTTATCGGACATCCGGGGGGGAGACCCAGTACTTC. This gives the protein CASSYRTSGGETQYF.

This clonotype was picked up many times. The chain recombines TRBV13 with TRBJ2-6; the D is unclear. The CDR3 is 14 amino acids. Per the germline V gene, CDR1 is PRHDT and CDR2 is FYEKMQ (reference sequence). Trimming removed 6 bases from V and 0 bases from J, with 6 bases in between. This CDR3 is CASRKISGANVLTF. The CDR3 region has the DNA TGTGCCAGCAGAAAGATCTCTGGGGCCAACGTCCTGACTTTC.

This clonotype was observed many times. This chain joins TRBV28 and TRBJ2-4; tentative D call: TRBD2 (6 bases). V was pared by 1 base and J by 2 bases, with 15 bases between. Germline loops: CDR1 MDHEN, CDR2 SYDVKM. The CDR3 totals 17 residues. The CDR3 here is CASSLYRLALTKNIQYF. CDR3 nucleotide sequence: TGTGCCAGCAGTTTATATCGCCTAGCGTTAACCAAAAACATTCAGTACTTC.

Ten or more counts support this clonotype. The J gene is TRBJ2-3, the V gene TRBV7-8, with D possibly TRBD1 on 6 matching bases. Per germline, CDR1 SGHVS and CDR2 FQNEAQ. The V end was cut by 4 bases, the J end by 0 bases, with 14 bases between. The CDR3 contains 16 residues. The CDR3 spells CASSSSRRGSTDTQYF. CDR3 coding DNA: TGTGCCAGCAGCTCCTCCCGCAGGGGAAGCACAGATACGCAGTATTTT. The full variable domain, in which reference TRBV7-8 and TRBJ2-3 provide the parts outside the CDR3, is GAGVSQSPRYKVAKRGQDVALRCDPISGHVSLFWYQQALGQGPEFLTYFQNEAQLDKSGLPSDRFFAERPEGSVSTLKIQRTQQEDSAVYLCASSSSRRGSTDTQYFGPGTRLTVL.

This clonotype was seen many times. The rearrangement joins TRBV6-2 or TRBV6-3 to TRBJ2-7, with TRBD2 as a possible D gene (6 bases). Germline CDR1 is MNHEY and CDR2 is SVGEGT. The CDR3 runs to 16 residues. Trimming pared 2 bases from V and 4 bases from J, leaving 18 bases between. The CDR3, as DNA: TGTGCCAGCAGTTACGGGGGGACCACTCCTGGGTACGAGCAGTACTTC. The encoded protein is CASSYGGTTPGYEQYF.